Listed below are T cell receptor beta chains from one sample, sequenced in a study of blood T cells in healthy people across ages. TCRdb ran MiXCR on the 5' RACE reads and lists one entry per CDR3 protein. The table records around 1,100,000 distinct CDR3 sequences, around two fifths of them present only once. The sequenced sample was blood. The receptors here all came from a man in his late teens or twenties in good health. CDR3s include the opening cysteine and the closing phenylalanine or tryptophan. A D gene is named only where the DNA matches it firmly. Not every row has a clone size; where given, it reads once, few, many or a size class.

cdr3_aa cdr3_nt cdr3_length clone_size j_call v_call d_call
CATSSRGEGTQYF TGTGCCACCAGCAGCAGGGGAGAGGGTACGCAGTATTTT 13 few TRBJ2-3 TRBV15 .
CASSLRQGWGNIQYF TGTGCCAGCAGTTTACGGCAGGGGTGGGGAAACATTCAGTACTTC 15 . TRBJ2-4 TRBV27 .
CASSQAGLSSYNEQFF TGTGCCAGCAGCCAAGCTGGGCTGAGCTCCTACAATGAGCAGTTCTTC 16 . TRBJ2-1 TRBV14 .
CASSQLAGASYEQYF TGTGCCAGCAGTCAGCTAGCGGGGGCTTCCTACGAGCAGTACTTC 15 . TRBJ2-7 TRBV2 TRBD2
CSTRASNQPQHF TGCAGCACAAGGGCCTCTAATCAGCCCCAGCATTTT 12 . TRBJ1-5 TRBV20-1 .
CATSDLPLGGTDTQYF TGTGCCACCAGTGACCTCCCGTTAGGGGGCACAGATACGCAGTATTTT 16 . TRBJ2-3 TRBV24-1 .
CASSLTGNRGLYNEQYF TGTGCCAGCAGCCTTACAGGGAATCGGGGGTTGTACAATGAGCAGTACTTC 17 . TRBJ2-7 TRBV14 .
CASSPDNSYGYTF TGTGCCAGCAGCCCCGATAACAGCTATGGCTACACCTTC 13 few TRBJ1-2 TRBV7-3 .
CASSTTGPLAFF TGTGCCAGCAGCACGACAGGTCCTTTGGCTTTCTTT 12 once TRBJ1-1 TRBV3-1 .
CASSQRGVRGTEAFF TGCGCCAGCAGCCAGCGGGGGGTTAGGGGCACTGAAGCTTTCTTT 15 . TRBJ1-1 TRBV4-3 .
CASSLFARNEQFF TGTGCCAGCAGCTTATTCGCCCGTAATGAGCAGTTCTTC 13 few TRBJ2-1 TRBV7-2 .
CASSSLTGRRETQYF TGTGCCAGCAGCTCGCTGACAGGGCGCAGGGAGACCCAGTACTTC 15 . TRBJ2-5 TRBV11-2 TRBD1
CSAQRDSRANEQYF TGCAGTGCTCAACGGGACTCCAGGGCCAATGAGCAGTACTTC 14 few TRBJ2-7 TRBV20-1 .
CASSVELGLALMSDTQYF TGTGCCAGCAGCGTAGAATTGGGACTAGCGCTCATGTCGGATACGCAGTATTTT 18 few TRBJ2-3 TRBV9 TRBD2
CASSQGRVNTEAFF TGTGCCAGCAGTCAGGGGAGGGTGAACACTGAAGCTTTCTTT 14 . TRBJ1-1 TRBV7-2 .
CASSQEPGSYGYTF TGTGCCAGCAGCCAAGAACCAGGCTCCTATGGCTACACCTTC 14 . TRBJ1-2 TRBV3-1 .
CSASHVGDSRYGYTF TGCAGTGCTAGTCACGTCGGTGACAGCCGCTATGGCTACACCTTC 15 . TRBJ1-2 TRBV20-1 .
CASSETGGDYGYTF TGTGCCAGCAGCGAAACAGGGGGGGACTATGGCTACACCTTC 14 . TRBJ1-2 TRBV6-5 TRBD1
CASSWSGGQNTEAFF TGTGCCAGCAGCTGGTCGGGGGGGCAGAACACTGAAGCTTTCTTT 15 . TRBJ1-1 TRBV7-2 .
CASSGRFNEQFF TGTGCCAGCTCGGGACGGTTCAATGAGCAGTTCTTC 12 few TRBJ2-1 TRBV7-3 .
CSARPGGPLSEQYF TGCAGTGCTAGGCCGGGGGGGCCCCTCAGTGAGCAGTACTTC 14 . TRBJ2-5 TRBV20-1 TRBD2
CASSFTGGADTQYF TGTGCCAGCAGCTTTACAGGGGGCGCAGATACGCAGTATTTT 14 . TRBJ2-3 TRBV7-2 TRBD1
CASSRQLMNYGYTF TGTGCCAGCAGTAGACAGCTTATGAACTATGGCTACACCTTC 14 . TRBJ1-2 TRBV2 .
CAWSSGHSEAFF TGTGCCTGGAGTTCGGGACACAGTGAAGCTTTCTTT 12 . TRBJ1-1 TRBV30 .
CASSQDGQGIQYF TGTGCCAGCAGCCAAGATGGGCAGGGCATTCAGTACTTC 13 . TRBJ2-4 TRBV3-1 .
CAIRPGTVGNEKLFF TGTGCCATCAGGCCCGGGACGGTCGGTAATGAAAAACTGTTTTTT 15 . TRBJ1-4 TRBV10-3 .
CASSPGWEVNEKLFF TGTGCCAGCAGCCCCGGGTGGGAGGTTAATGAAAAACTGTTTTTT 15 . TRBJ1-4 TRBV9 .
CASSRDRSFSYEQYF TGTGCCAGCAGTCGAGACAGGTCGTTCTCCTACGAGCAGTACTTC 15 . TRBJ2-7 TRBV6-2/TRBV6-3 .
CASWVGGTEETQYF TGCGCCAGCTGGGTCGGGGGTACAGAAGAGACCCAGTACTTC 14 few TRBJ2-5 TRBV5-1 .
CASSSWDREDEQFF TGTGCCAGCAGCTCCTGGGACAGAGAGGATGAGCAGTTCTTC 14 . TRBJ2-1 TRBV7-9 TRBD1
CASSRKSKLAGGTLPHNEQFF TGTGCCAGCAGCAGGAAGTCCAAACTAGCGGGGGGAACACTACCACACAATGAGCAGTTCTTC 21 . TRBJ2-1 TRBV5-6 TRBD2
CSAIGQARANYGYTF TGCAGTGCAATAGGACAGGCTCGGGCTAACTATGGCTACACCTTC 15 many TRBJ1-2 TRBV20-1 TRBD1
CASSLARKPSDEAFF TGCGCCAGCAGCTTGGCGCGTAAACCGTCCGACGAAGCTTTCTTT 15 . TRBJ1-1 TRBV5-1 .
CASRFLLGQPQHF TGTGCCAGCAGGTTCCTACTAGGGCAGCCCCAGCATTTT 13 few TRBJ1-5 TRBV28 .
CASSSLYQGRNQPQHF TGTGCCAGCAGTTCCCTCTATCAGGGGCGGAATCAGCCCCAGCATTTT 16 . TRBJ1-5 TRBV27 .
CASSVEFRVRRNEQFF TGTGCCAGCAGCGTAGAGTTTCGGGTCAGACGGAATGAGCAGTTCTTC 16 . TRBJ2-1 TRBV9 .
CAWRTSGGGTEAFF TGTGCCTGGAGGACCTCGGGGGGCGGAACTGAAGCTTTCTTT 14 once TRBJ1-1 TRBV30 .
CASSPLEAAGPTGELFF TGTGCCAGCAGTCCCCTAGAGGCGGCGGGGCCCACCGGGGAGCTGTTTTTT 17 . TRBJ2-2 TRBV27 .
CASSPTRGAEDNSPLHF TGTGCCAGCAGCCCCACCCGGGGAGCTGAGGATAATTCACCCCTCCACTTT 17 few TRBJ1-6 TRBV6-1 .
CASSQYRGQGSGYTF TGTGCCAGCAGCCAGTATAGAGGACAGGGGTCTGGCTACACCTTC 15 few TRBJ1-2 TRBV3-1 TRBD1
CASSQKSSEAAGNEQFF TGCGCCAGCAGCCAGAAAAGTTCAGAGGCGGCGGGGAATGAGCAGTTCTTC 17 . TRBJ2-1 TRBV4-1 .
CASREAGGLVEAFF TGTGCCAGCAGGGAAGCAGGGGGGCTGGTTGAAGCTTTCTTT 14 few TRBJ1-1 TRBV7-9 TRBD1